Listed here are 6 T cell receptor beta chains from one sample, sequenced in a study of control samples from healthy donors and cancer patients. The method was immunoSEQ multiplex PCR; TCRdb's version includes in-frame clones alone and lacks a portion of them. The sample has 400,000 to 500,000 clones, 80% to 95% seen once. The sample was PBMCs. These receptors were taken from a man aged 35-49 years with head and neck cancer.

The rearrangement uses TRBV20-1 and TRBJ2-7; D gene unclear. Trimming removed 5 bases at V and 12 bases at J, with 11 bases between. Per germline, CDR1 DFQATT and CDR2 SNEGSKA (reference sequence). CDR3 size: 9 residues. CDR3 in DNA: TGCAGTGCTGGAACCAACTGGTACTTC. It translates to CSAGTNWYF.

The genes are TRBV28 and TRBJ2-2; TRBD2 is a possible D gene (5 bases). The CDR3 sequence is 16 residues long. Trimming shortened V by 5 bases and J by 4 bases, and 17 bases separated the two germline ends. Germline CDR1 reads MDHEN; CDR2 reads SYDVKM. The CDR3 protein is CASSPPARGRTGELFF. CDR3 bases: TGTGCCAGCAGTCCCCCGGCCCGGGGTCGCACCGGGGAGCTGTTTTTT.

The rearrangement joins TRBV6-5 to TRBJ1-1, with 7 bases fitting TRBD1. V shed 5 bases and J 5 bases; nucleotides not matched to a gene: 11. The CDR3 spans 15 residues. Germline values: CDR1 MNHEY, CDR2 SVGAGI. Written as DNA, the CDR3 is TGTGCCAGCAGTCCGCCAGGACAGGTGGATACTGAAGCTTTCTTT. Protein product: CASSPPGQVDTEAFF.

J is TRBJ2-2 and V is TRBV10-3; 10 bases map to TRBD1. J lost 4 bases, V lost 2 bases, and 10 bases had no gene match. Per the germline V gene, CDR1 is ENHRY and CDR2 is SYGVKD. CDR3 length equals 18 residues. The CDR3 protein is CAISEPWDRGRGTGELFF. In nucleotides, the CDR3 is TGTGCCATCAGTGAGCCCTGGGACAGGGGTCGAGGCACCGGGGAGCTGTTTTTT.

V is TRBV7-8 and J is TRBJ2-7; D gene ambiguous. The V end lost 5 bases, the J end lost 6 bases, and 17 bases lay between the germline ends. This CDR3 is 14 amino acids long. Germline V CDR1 and CDR2: SGHVS, FQNEAQ. As DNA, the CDR3 is TGTGCCAGCAGCCCCTGGGCGGCCCCGCTCGAGCAGTACTTC. Its protein product is CASSPWAAPLEQYF.

The chain employs TRBV28 and TRBJ1-6; possibly TRBD1 for D (6 bases). V gave up 11 bases and J gave up 5 bases, with 10 bases separating them. Germline V gene sequence: CDR1 MDHEN, CDR2 SYDVKM. There are 12 residues in the CDR3. The CDR3, as DNA: TGTGCCTGCGACAGGAATAATTCACCCCTCCACTTT. Its protein is CACDRNNSPLHF. Full variable domain (missing parts from reference TRBV28 and TRBJ1-6): DVKVTQSSRYLVKRTGEKVFLECVQDMDHENMFWYRQDPGLGLRLIYFSYDVKMKEKGDIPEGYSVSREKKERFSLILESASTNQTSMYLCACDRNNSPLHFGNGTRLTVT.